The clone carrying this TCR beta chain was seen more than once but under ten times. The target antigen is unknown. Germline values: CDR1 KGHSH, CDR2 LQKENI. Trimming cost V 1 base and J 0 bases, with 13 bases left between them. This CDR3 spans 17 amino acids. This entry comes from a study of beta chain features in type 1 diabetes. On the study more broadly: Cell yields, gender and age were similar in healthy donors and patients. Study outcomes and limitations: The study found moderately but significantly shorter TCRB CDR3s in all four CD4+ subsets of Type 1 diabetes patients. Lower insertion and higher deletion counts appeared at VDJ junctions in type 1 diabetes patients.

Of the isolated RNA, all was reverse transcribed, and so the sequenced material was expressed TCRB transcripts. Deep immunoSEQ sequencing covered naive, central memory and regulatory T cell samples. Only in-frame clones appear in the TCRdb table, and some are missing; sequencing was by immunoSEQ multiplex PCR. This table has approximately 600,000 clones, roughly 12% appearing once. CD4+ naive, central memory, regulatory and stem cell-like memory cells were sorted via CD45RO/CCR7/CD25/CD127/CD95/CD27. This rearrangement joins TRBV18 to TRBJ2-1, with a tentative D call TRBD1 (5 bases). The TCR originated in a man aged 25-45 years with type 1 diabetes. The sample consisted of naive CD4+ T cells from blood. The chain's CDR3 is CASSPQSGQSSYNEQFF. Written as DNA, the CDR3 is TGTGCCAGCTCACCACAGTCAGGGCAAAGCTCCTACAATGAGCAGTTCTTC.